The rows below give T cell receptor beta chains drawn from one sample of a study of blood T cell repertoires in COVID-19. Here immunoSEQ multiplex PCR was the method, and the copy in TCRdb shows in-frame clones only, minus some. The data show around 93,000 clones, roughly 71% seen once. The sample comprised peripheral blood. These receptors all stem from an elderly woman with acute or convalescent COVID-19. CDR3s include the opening cysteine and the closing phenylalanine or tryptophan. D genes are given only for firm matches. Expanded clones are given a class, and other clones once, few, many or no size at all.

V gene	J gene	clone size	D gene	CDR3 DNA	CDR3 protein
TRBV7-2	TRBJ1-1	NA	NA	TGTGCCAGCAGCAGGGGGGGGGCCAACACTGAAGCTTTCTTT	CASSRGGANTEAFF
TRBV5-1	TRBJ2-3	NA	NA	TGCGCCAGCAGCCCGAACACAGACAGCACAGATACGCAGTATTTT	CASSPNTDSTDTQYF
TRBV5-4	TRBJ2-3	NA	TRBD1	TGTGCCAGCAGGAGAACCGGGACAGTGACAGATACGCAGTATTTT	CASRRTGTVTDTQYF
TRBV13	TRBJ1-1	NA	TRBD1	TGTGCCAGCAGTCGCGCAGGGGGCATGAACACTGAAGCTTTCTTT	CASSRAGGMNTEAFF
TRBV18	TRBJ2-3	NA	NA	TGTGCCAGCTCGCCTCTAGGCGATACGCAGTATTTT	CASSPLGDTQYF
TRBV12-3/TRBV12-4	TRBJ2-7	once	NA	TGTGCCAGCAGCCCTAGGGAGCAGTACTTC	CASSPREQYF
TRBV6-6	TRBJ2-2	NA	TRBD1	TGTGCCAGCAGTCCCCCGACAGGGGGCGACACCGGGGAGCTGTTTTTT	CASSPPTGGDTGELFF
TRBV30	TRBJ1-2	NA	NA	TGTGCCTGGAGTCCTAAGGCAGGGGACCGTGGCTACACCTTC	CAWSPKAGDRGYTF
TRBV5-4	TRBJ1-3	NA	NA	TGTGCCAGCAGCCCTGGGGCCAGGAGTGGAAACACCATATATTTT	CASSPGARSGNTIYF
TRBV3-1/TRBV3-2	TRBJ2-5	NA	NA	TGTGCCAGCAGCCAAAGAGACAGAGAAGAGACCCAGTACTTC	CASSQRDREETQYF
TRBV28	TRBJ2-3	NA	TRBD2	TGTGCCAGCAGTTCAGGACTAGCGGGAGGGCCTCGGACAGATACGCAGTATTTT	CASSSGLAGGPRTDTQYF
TRBV7-9	TRBJ1-2	NA	TRBD1	TGTGCCAGCAGTGGACAGGGGGAGAATGGCTACACCTTC	CASSGQGENGYTF
TRBV27	TRBJ2-7	NA	NA	TGTGCCAGCAGTTTCAACACAGGCTACGAGCAGTACTTC	CASSFNTGYEQYF
TRBV9	TRBJ2-1	NA	NA	TGTGCCAGCAGCGGCGTCGTAGGGGATCACAATGAGCAGTTCTTC	CASSGVVGDHNEQFF
TRBV7-6	TRBJ2-7	once	TRBD1	TGTGCCAGCAGCTTAGCGGGGACAGGGGATTACGAGCAGTACTTC	CASSLAGTGDYEQYF